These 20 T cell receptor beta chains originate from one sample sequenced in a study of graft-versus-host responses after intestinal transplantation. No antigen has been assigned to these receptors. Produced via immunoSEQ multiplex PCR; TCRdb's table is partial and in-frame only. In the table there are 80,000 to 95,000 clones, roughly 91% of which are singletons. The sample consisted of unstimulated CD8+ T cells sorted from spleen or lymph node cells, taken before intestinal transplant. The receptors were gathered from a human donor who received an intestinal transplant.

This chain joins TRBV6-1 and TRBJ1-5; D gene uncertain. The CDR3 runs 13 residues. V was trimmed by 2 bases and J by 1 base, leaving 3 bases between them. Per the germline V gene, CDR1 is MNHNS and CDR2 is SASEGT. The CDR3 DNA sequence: TGTGCCAGCAGTGAACTGAGCAATCAGCCCCAGCATTTT. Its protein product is CASSELSNQPQHF.

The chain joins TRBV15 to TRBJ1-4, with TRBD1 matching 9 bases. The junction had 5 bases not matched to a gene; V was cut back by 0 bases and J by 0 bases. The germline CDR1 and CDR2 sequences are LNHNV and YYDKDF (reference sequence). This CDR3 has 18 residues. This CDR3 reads CATSRDLRDRATNEKLFF. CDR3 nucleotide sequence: TGTGCCACCAGCAGAGATCTAAGGGACAGGGCAACTAATGAAAAACTGTTTTTT.

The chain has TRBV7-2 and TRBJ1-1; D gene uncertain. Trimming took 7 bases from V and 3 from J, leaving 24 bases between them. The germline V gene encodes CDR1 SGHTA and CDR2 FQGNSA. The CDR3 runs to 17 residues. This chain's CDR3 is CASKLISPEGKDTEAFF. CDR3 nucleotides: TGTGCCAGCAAGCTAATATCGCCCGAGGGAAAGGACACTGAAGCTTTCTTT.

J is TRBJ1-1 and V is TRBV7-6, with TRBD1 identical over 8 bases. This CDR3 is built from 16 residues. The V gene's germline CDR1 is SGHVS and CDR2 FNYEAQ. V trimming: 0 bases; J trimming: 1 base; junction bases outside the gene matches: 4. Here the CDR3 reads CASSLAPGTGNTEAFF. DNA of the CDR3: TGTGCCAGCAGCTTAGCGCCCGGGACAGGGAACACTGAAGCTTTCTTT.

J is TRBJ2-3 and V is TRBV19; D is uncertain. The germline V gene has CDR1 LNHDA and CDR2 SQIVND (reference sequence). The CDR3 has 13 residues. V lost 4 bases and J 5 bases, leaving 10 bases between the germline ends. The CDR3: CASSTLPGDTQYF. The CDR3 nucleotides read TGTGCCAGTAGTACCCTGCCGGGAGATACGCAGTATTTT.

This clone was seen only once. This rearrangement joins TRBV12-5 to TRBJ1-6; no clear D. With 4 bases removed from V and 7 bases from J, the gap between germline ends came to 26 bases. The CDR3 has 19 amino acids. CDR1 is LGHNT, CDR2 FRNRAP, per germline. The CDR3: CASGSTSEGGPRVNSPLHF. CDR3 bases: TGTGCTAGTGGTTCTACTTCTGAGGGAGGCCCGAGGGTGAATTCACCCCTCCACTTT.

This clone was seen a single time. The CDR3 loop reads CASSEGTGGVVITDTQYF. The DNA of the CDR3 is TGTGCCAGCAGTGAAGGGACAGGGGGCGTAGTGATCACAGATACGCAGTATTTT. The V call is TRBV2, the J call TRBJ2-3; 11 bases fit TRBD1. V lost 1 base to trimming and J lost 2 bases; unmatched junction nucleotides: 8. Germline V gives CDR1 SNHLY, CDR2 FYNNEI. The CDR3 has 18 residues.

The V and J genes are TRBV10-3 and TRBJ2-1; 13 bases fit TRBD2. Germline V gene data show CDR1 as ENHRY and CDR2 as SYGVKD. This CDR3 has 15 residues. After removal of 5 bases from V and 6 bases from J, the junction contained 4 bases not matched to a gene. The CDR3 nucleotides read TGTGCCATCAGTAGTGGGACTAGCGGGGCCAATGAGCAGTTCTTC. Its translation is CAISSGTSGANEQFF.

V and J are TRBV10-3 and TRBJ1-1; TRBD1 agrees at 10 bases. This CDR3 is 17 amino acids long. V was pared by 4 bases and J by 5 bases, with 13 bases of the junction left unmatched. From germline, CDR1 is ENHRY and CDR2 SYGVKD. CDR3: CAISGSPGQGRGTEAFF. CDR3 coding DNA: TGTGCCATCAGTGGCTCCCCGGGACAGGGGAGAGGGACTGAAGCTTTCTTT.

This CDR3 reads CASSPALTGELTGNTIYF. The CDR3 DNA follows: TGTGCCAGCAGCCCTGCCCTCACAGGGGAATTAACTGGAAACACCATATATTTT. The chain is built from TRBV7-9 and TRBJ1-3, with TRBD1 matching over 7 bases. CDR3 length: 18 residues. Per the germline V gene, CDR1 is SEHNR and CDR2 is FQNEAQ (reference sequence). V was clipped by 5 bases and J by 2 bases; unmatched bases: 15.

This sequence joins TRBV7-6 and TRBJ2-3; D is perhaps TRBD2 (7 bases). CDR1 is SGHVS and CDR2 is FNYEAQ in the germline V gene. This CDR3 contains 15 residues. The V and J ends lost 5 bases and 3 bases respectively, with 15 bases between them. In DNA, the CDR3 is TGTGCCAGCAGCGGGGGGGCGGTTTTGACAGATACGCAGTATTTT. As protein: CASSGGAVLTDTQYF. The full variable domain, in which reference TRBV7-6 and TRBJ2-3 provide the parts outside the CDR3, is GAGVSQSPRYKVTKRGQDVALRCDPISGHVSLYWYRQALGQGPEFLTYFNYEAQQDKSGLPNDRFSAERPEGSISTLTIQRTEQRDSAMYRCASSGGAVLTDTQYFGPGTRLTVL.

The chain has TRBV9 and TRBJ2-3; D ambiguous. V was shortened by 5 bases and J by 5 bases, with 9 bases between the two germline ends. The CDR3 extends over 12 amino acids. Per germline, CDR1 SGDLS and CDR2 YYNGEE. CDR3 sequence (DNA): TGTGCCAGCAGGGGCGATGGAGATACGCAGTATTTT. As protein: CASRGDGDTQYF.

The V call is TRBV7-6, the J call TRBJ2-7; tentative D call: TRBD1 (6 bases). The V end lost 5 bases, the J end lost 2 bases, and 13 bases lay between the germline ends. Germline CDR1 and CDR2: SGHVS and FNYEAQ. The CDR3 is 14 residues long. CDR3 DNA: TGTGCCAGCAGCCCTCAGACAGGAACCTACGAGCAGTACTTC. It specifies CASSPQTGTYEQYF.

In DNA, the CDR3 is TGTGCCAGCAGCTCGGGCACCGGGGAGCTGTTTTTT. Its protein is CASSSGTGELFF. This chain uses TRBV7-9 with TRBJ2-2; D unclear. Per germline, CDR1 SEHNR and CDR2 FQNEAQ (reference sequence). The CDR3 has 12 residues. Trimming shortened V by 4 bases and J by 4 bases, and 4 bases separated the two germline ends.

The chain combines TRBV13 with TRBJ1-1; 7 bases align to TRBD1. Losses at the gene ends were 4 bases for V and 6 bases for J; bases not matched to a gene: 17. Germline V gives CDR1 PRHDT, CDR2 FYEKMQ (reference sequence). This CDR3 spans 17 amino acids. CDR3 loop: CASSSGQWGMSEPEAFF. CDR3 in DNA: TGTGCCAGCAGCTCGGGACAGTGGGGGATGTCTGAGCCTGAAGCTTTCTTT. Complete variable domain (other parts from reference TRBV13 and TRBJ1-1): AAGVIQSPRHLIKEKRETATLKCYPIPRHDTVYWYQQGPGQDPQFLISFYEKMQSDKGSIPDRFSAQQFSDYHSELNMSSLELGDSALYFCASSSGQWGMSEPEAFFGQGTRLTVV.

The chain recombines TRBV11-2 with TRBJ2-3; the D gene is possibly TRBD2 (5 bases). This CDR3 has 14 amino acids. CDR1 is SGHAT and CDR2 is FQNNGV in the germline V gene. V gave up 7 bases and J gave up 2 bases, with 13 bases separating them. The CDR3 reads CASTSDFYTDTQYF. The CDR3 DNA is TGTGCCAGCACCTCGGACTTCTACACAGATACGCAGTATTTT.

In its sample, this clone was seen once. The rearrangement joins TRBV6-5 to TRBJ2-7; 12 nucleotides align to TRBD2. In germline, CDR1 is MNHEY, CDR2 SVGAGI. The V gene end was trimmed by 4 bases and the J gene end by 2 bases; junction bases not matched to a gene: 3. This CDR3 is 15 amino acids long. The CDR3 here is CASSLGLAGPYEQYF. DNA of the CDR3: TGTGCCAGCAGTTTAGGACTAGCGGGGCCCTACGAGCAGTACTTC.

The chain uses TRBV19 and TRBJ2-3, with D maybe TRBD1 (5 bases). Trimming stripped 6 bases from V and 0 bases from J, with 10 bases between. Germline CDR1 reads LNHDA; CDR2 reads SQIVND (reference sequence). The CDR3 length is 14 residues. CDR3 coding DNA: TGTGCCAGTAGACTGGCAGGGAGCACAGATACGCAGTATTTT. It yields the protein CASRLAGSTDTQYF.

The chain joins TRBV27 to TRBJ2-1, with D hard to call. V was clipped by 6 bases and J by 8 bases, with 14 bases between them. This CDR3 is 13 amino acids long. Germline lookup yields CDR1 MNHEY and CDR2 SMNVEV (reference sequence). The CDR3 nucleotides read TGTGCCAGCAGCTTAACCCTTCGGTATGAGCAGTTCTTC. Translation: CASSLTLRYEQFF.

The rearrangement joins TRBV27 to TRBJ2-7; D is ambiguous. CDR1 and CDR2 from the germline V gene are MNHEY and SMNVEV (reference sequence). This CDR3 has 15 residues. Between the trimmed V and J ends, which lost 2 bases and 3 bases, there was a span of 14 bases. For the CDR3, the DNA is TGTGCCAGCAGTTTAACGGGTGGTAATAACTACGAGCAGTACTTC. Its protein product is CASSLTGGNNYEQYF.